Shown below are 7 T cell receptor beta chains from a single sample sequenced in a study of cytomegalovirus exposure and HLA in healthy donors. The PCR made use of 60 Vbeta and 13 Jbeta primers. Repertoires were generated with immunoSEQ multiplex PCR, while TCRdb's copy carries only in-frame clones and drops some. Its clone listing holds about 91,000 clones. Sequenced sample: PBMCs. These receptors all stem from a young woman in good health and CMV-seronegative.

CDR3: CASSLVGALNTEAFF. In DNA, the CDR3 is TGTGCCAGCAGCTTGGTGGGGGCGTTGAACACTGAAGCTTTCTTT. The chain is built from TRBV5-6 and TRBJ1-1; D is possibly TRBD1 (6 bases). The CDR3 contains 15 residues. Deletions cut 0 bases from V and 0 bases from J, with 9 bases between. Germline CDR1 SGHDT, CDR2 YYEEEE.

J is TRBJ1-5 and V is TRBV10-3; 9 bases line up with TRBD1. The CDR3 covers 13 residues. After removal of 11 bases from V and 4 bases from J, the junction contained 6 bases not matched to a gene. Germline CDR1 and CDR2: ENHRY and SYGVKD. The CDR3 protein is CAAAGQGNQPQHF. CDR3 in DNA: TGTGCCGCCGCGGGACAGGGTAATCAGCCCCAGCATTTT.

The chain uses TRBV7-8 and TRBJ1-1; 12 bases line up with TRBD1. The germline CDR1 and CDR2 sequences are SGHVS and FQNEAQ. The CDR3 extends over 15 amino acids. The V and J ends lost 5 bases and 2 bases, in that order; junction bases with no gene match: 3. CDR3 bases: TGTGCCAGCAGCGGTGGGACAGGGGGCAACACTGAAGCTTTCTTT. This sequence encodes CASSGGTGGNTEAFF.

CDR3 in amino acids: CASSLGGQSWPQHF. The CDR3 DNA follows: TGCGCCAGCAGCCTCGGGGGGCAATCATGGCCCCAGCATTTT. The gene calls are TRBV4-1 and TRBJ1-5, with a tentative D call TRBD1 (6 bases). Trimming stripped 4 bases from V and 9 bases from J, with 16 bases between. Germline CDR1 is MGHRA and CDR2 is YSYEKL. The CDR3 has 14 residues.

The V and J genes are TRBV18 and TRBJ2-3; D call uncertain. The CDR3 is 14 amino acids. Germline CDR1 is KGHSH and CDR2 is LQKENI. The ends were cut back, 4 bases at V and 6 bases at J, with 14 bases in the middle. Here the CDR3 reads CASSRGAQTDTQYF. The DNA of the CDR3 is TGTGCCAGCTCACGAGGAGCACAAACTGATACGCAGTATTTT.

J is TRBJ2-7 and V is TRBV13, with 7 bases identical to TRBD1. The CDR3 consists of 13 residues. Losses at the gene ends were 7 bases for V and 6 bases for J; bases not matched to a gene: 9. Germline V gene lookup returns CDR1 PRHDT and CDR2 FYEKMQ (reference sequence). The CDR3 here is CASTPGDRAEQYF. DNA of the CDR3: TGTGCCAGCACCCCCGGAGACAGGGCCGAGCAGTACTTC.

V and J are TRBV5-1 and TRBJ2-3, with TRBD2 identical over 10 bases. Germline CDR1 and CDR2: SGHRS and YFSETQ. With V trimmed by 4 bases and J by 6 bases, 11 bases remained unmatched. This CDR3 comprises 16 residues. The CDR3, as DNA: TGCGCCAGCAGCCCAGGAGGGCTAGCGGGAGCGGATACGCAGTATTTT. Amino acids: CASSPGGLAGADTQYF.